What follows are 27 T cell receptor beta chains derived from one specimen sequenced in a study of neurological immune-mediated disorders. TCRdb re-called the 5' RACE reads with MiXCR, one entry per CDR3 protein. The table lists tens of thousands of distinct CDR3 sequences, 3.7% of them singletons, with more than 2% in the top ten. Material: PBMCs. The receptor set was obtained from a woman in her fifties or sixties with multiple sclerosis.

There are many counts of this clonotype. V is TRBV5-5 and J is TRBJ1-5; D might be TRBD1 (6 bases). The germline V gene has CDR1 SGHKS and CDR2 YYEKEE (reference sequence). Trimming took off 2 bases at V and 7 bases at J, with 13 bases between the two ends. The CDR3 has 14 residues. CDR3 nucleotide sequence: TGTGCCAGCAGCTTCGACCCAGGGGACCAGCCCCAGCATTTT. Amino acids: CASSFDPGDQPQHF.

In the case of this clonotype: The junction does not match germline at one end; this may be a read error. This chain uses TRBV7-7 with TRBJ1-1, with no clear D. The CDR3 length is 13 residues. Per the germline V gene, CDR1 is SSHAT and CDR2 is FNYEAQ (reference sequence). Here the CDR3 DNA reads TGTGCTAGCAGCGCGAATCACGGAACTGAAGCTTTCTTT. Translated, it gives CASSANHGTEAFF.

In this sample, this clonotype turned up a few times. This sequence joins TRBV7-2 and TRBJ2-1; TRBD2 agrees at 8 bases. The germline V gene has CDR1 SGHTA and CDR2 FQGNSA. The CDR3 totals 14 residues. The V segment lost 2 bases and the J segment 6 bases; nucleotides outside the gene matches: 3. CDR3 residues: CASSLTGRANEQFF. In DNA, the CDR3 is TGTGCCAGCAGCTTAACCGGGAGGGCCAATGAGCAGTTCTTC. Based on the CDR3 plus reference TRBV7-2 and TRBJ2-1, the full variable domain is GAGVSQSPSNKVTEKGKDVELRCDPISGHTALYWYRQSLGQGLEFLIYFQGNSAPDKSGLPSDRFSAERTGGSVSTLTIQRTQQEDSAVYLCASSLTGRANEQFFGPGTRLTVL.

This clonotype was recorded many times. J is TRBJ2-3 and V is TRBV12-3 or TRBV12-4, with D perhaps being TRBD1 or TRBD2 (6 bases each). V was shortened by 4 bases and J by 1 base, with 15 bases between the two germline ends. The length of the CDR3 is 16 residues. The CDR3 sequence: CASSSGPGAGTDTQYF. CDR3 sequence (DNA): TGTGCCAGCAGTTCGGGACCGGGGGCCGGCACAGATACGCAGTATTTT.

This clonotype was observed at least ten times. This sequence joins TRBV15 and TRBJ1-2; TRBD1 might be the D (6 bases). Trimming removed 3 bases from V and 8 bases from J, with 13 bases in between. In germline, CDR1 is LNHNV, CDR2 YYDKDF (reference sequence). This CDR3 contains 13 residues. The DNA for the CDR3 is TGTGCCACCAGCAGCACAGGGTTGCGGGGCTACACCTTC. Its protein is CATSSTGLRGYTF.

With regard to this clonotype: The conserved final phenylalanine or tryptophan is absent from the CDR3, which likely points to a read error. The chain carries TRBV12-3 or TRBV12-4 and TRBJ2-7; 7 positions match TRBD1. The V and J ends lost 5 bases and 2 bases, in that order; junction bases with no gene match: 6. CDR3 length equals 14 residues. CDR3 in amino acids: CASSPGQAPYEQYN. As DNA, the CDR3 is TGTGCCAGCAGTCCCGGACAGGCCCCCTACGAGCAGTACAAC.

This clonotype was counted at least ten times. The CDR3 protein is CASSPSGSGRINTGELFF. CDR3 nucleotide sequence: TGTGCCAGCAGCCCCTCCGGTAGCGGGAGGATTAACACCGGGGAGCTGTTTTTT. The rearrangement uses TRBV21-1 and TRBJ2-2; no DNA check was done on the table's D call, TRBD2. TRBV21-1 is deemed a pseudogene. The CDR3 extends over 18 amino acids.

This clonotype was detected ten times or more. CDR3 amino acids: CASSQSRGRNTEAFF. CDR3 coding DNA: TGCGCCAGCAGCCAATCCAGGGGTCGCAACACTGAAGCTTTCTTT. The chain has TRBV4-3 and TRBJ1-1, with D possibly being TRBD1 (6 bases). This CDR3 contains 15 residues. Germline V gene sequence: CDR1 LGHNA, CDR2 YSLEER. V was cut by 2 bases and J by 2 bases, with 12 bases left in between.

This clonotype has at least ten counts. The chain combines TRBV7-9 with TRBJ2-1, with TRBD2 matching over 7 bases. CDR3 length equals 17 residues. The trim removed 2 bases at V and 2 bases at J, leaving 9 bases unmatched. Germline-derived CDR1 and CDR2 are SEHNR and FQNEAQ (reference sequence). The CDR3 spells CASSLSREVLAYNEQFF. DNA of the CDR3: TGTGCCAGCAGCTTATCCCGGGAGGTTCTAGCCTACAATGAGCAGTTCTTC.

In its sample, this clonotype was seen many times. J is TRBJ2-1 and V is TRBV5-1; 7 bases are a match to TRBD1. CDR1 is SGHRS, CDR2 YFSETQ, per germline. V shed 3 bases, J shed 8 bases, and the junction held 14 bases outside the gene matches. CDR3 length: 16 amino acids. The CDR3 region is CASSSSGQTLTHEQFF. CDR3 coding DNA: TGCGCCAGCAGCTCCTCGGGACAGACTTTGACCCATGAGCAGTTCTTC.

This clonotype was seen repeatedly, ten times or more. The rearrangement uses TRBV20-1 and TRBJ1-3, with D tentatively TRBD1 (5 bases). V shed 2 bases and J shed 0 bases, with 14 bases lying between them. This CDR3 contains 16 residues. The germline V gene encodes CDR1 DFQATT and CDR2 SNEGSKA (reference sequence). The CDR3 DNA follows: TGCAGTGCTAGACTCCAGGGACCTGGCTCTGGAAACACCATATATTTT. This translates into CSARLQGPGSGNTIYF.

Notes on this clonotype: A much larger clonotype is one base distant, so this may be a read error. The chain combines TRBV7-3 with TRBJ2-5, with a possible D match to TRBD1 (5 bases). Trimming took 6 bases from V and 2 from J, leaving 10 bases between them. This CDR3 has 13 amino acids. The germline V gene encodes CDR1 SGHTA and CDR2 FQGTGA. The CDR3 DNA follows: TGTGCCAGCAGACGGACAACTCAAGAGACCCAGTACTTC. As protein: CASRRTTQETQYF. The complete variable domain, with remaining parts taken from reference TRBV7-3 and TRBJ2-5, reads GAGVSQTPSNKVTEKGKYVELRCDPISGHTALYWYRQSLGQGPEFLIYFQGTGAADDSGLPNDRFFAVRPEGSVSTLKIQRTERGDSAVYLCASRRTTQETQYFGPGTRLLVL.

This clonotype appeared many times. In DNA form, the CDR3 reads TGTGCCATCAGTGATATGGGGGCTCCTTCCAATCAGCCCCAGCATTTT. Its translation: CAISDMGAPSNQPQHF. The V call is TRBV10-3, the J call TRBJ1-5; D is perhaps TRBD1 (6 bases). The V gene's germline CDR1 is ENHRY and CDR2 SYGVKD. Trimming took off 3 bases at V and 3 bases at J, with 15 bases between the two ends. The CDR3 consists of 16 residues.

This clonotype was counted ten times or more. V is TRBV9 and J is TRBJ1-2; possible D gene TRBD1, 6 bases. V was cut by 0 bases and J by 6 bases, with 9 bases left in between. This CDR3 is built from 13 residues. Germline V gene sequence: CDR1 SGDLS, CDR2 YYNGEE. This chain's CDR3 is CASSVGAGDGYTF. The CDR3 DNA sequence: TGTGCCAGCAGCGTAGGGGCAGGGGATGGCTACACCTTC.

This clonotype was picked up many times. CDR3 region: CSVDPTGGEETQYF. The CDR3 DNA sequence: TGCAGCGTTGACCCGACAGGGGGCGAAGAGACCCAGTACTTC. J is TRBJ2-5 and V is TRBV29-1; 10 bases are a match to TRBD1. V lost 3 bases and J lost 3; bases outside the gene matches: 4. The CDR3 is made up of 14 amino acids. Germline-derived CDR1 and CDR2 are SQVTM and ANQGSEA.

This clonotype was detected many times. This chain connects TRBV29-1 to TRBJ1-3; TRBD1 is a possible D gene (5 bases). CDR3 length: 13 amino acids. Germline V gene sequence: CDR1 SQVTM, CDR2 ANQGSEA. The V end lost 3 bases, the J end lost 8 bases, and 14 bases lay between the germline ends. The CDR3 loop reads CSVEGTSRDTIYF. The CDR3, as DNA: TGCAGCGTTGAGGGGACGTCGCGGGACACCATATATTTT. The full variable domain, its missing parts supplied by reference TRBV29-1 and TRBJ1-3, is SAVISQKPSRDICQRGTSLTIQCQVDSQVTMMFWYRQQPGQSLTLIATANQGSEATYESGFVIDKFPISRPNLTFSTLTVSNMSPEDSSIYLCSVEGTSRDTIYFGEGSWLTVV.

This clonotype occurred many times. The chain combines TRBV12-3 or TRBV12-4 with TRBJ2-1; 8 positions match TRBD2. Trimming took 3 bases from V and 6 from J; bases not matched to a gene: 4. The CDR3 is 14 amino acids. The chain's CDR3 is CASSFVLAVNEQFF. DNA of the CDR3: TGTGCCAGCAGTTTTGTACTAGCGGTCAATGAGCAGTTCTTC.

There are many counts of this clonotype. The chain recombines TRBV9 with TRBJ2-5, with D perhaps matching TRBD2 (5 bases). This CDR3 comprises 14 residues. Germline assignment: CDR1 SGDLS and CDR2 YYNGEE. V was clipped by 3 bases and J by 2 bases, with 11 bases between them. The CDR3 sequence is CASSGGLPQETQYF. Here the CDR3 DNA reads TGTGCCAGCAGCGGAGGACTCCCGCAAGAGACCCAGTACTTC.

This clonotype has a count of ten or more. V is TRBV18 and J is TRBJ2-7; 7 bases are shared with TRBD2. The CDR3 is 13 residues long. The ends lost 6 bases at V and 6 bases at J; junction bases unmatched: 8. CDR1 is KGHSH, CDR2 LQKENI, per germline. The CDR3 sequence is CASSAQRGPEQYF. As DNA, the CDR3 is TGTGCCAGCTCTGCACAGCGGGGCCCCGAGCAGTACTTC.

This clonotype came up many times. The CDR3 protein is CAISATTGVYEQYF. The CDR3 nucleotides are TGTGCCATCAGTGCCACGACAGGGGTCTACGAGCAGTACTTC. The chain recombines TRBV10-3 with TRBJ2-7; TRBD1 aligns across 8 bases. The germline V gene encodes CDR1 ENHRY and CDR2 SYGVKD. V lost 4 bases, J lost 3 bases, and 5 bases stayed unmatched. The CDR3 length is 14 residues.

This clonotype was seen many times. The chain uses TRBV29-1 and TRBJ2-5; 9 nucleotides agree with TRBD2. The germline CDR1 and CDR2 sequences are SQVTM and ANQGSEA. The CDR3 covers 14 residues. Trimming cost V 1 base and J 4 bases; bases outside gene matches: 4. The CDR3 protein is CSVEGGSGRETQYF. CDR3 bases: TGCAGCGTTGAAGGGGGTAGCGGGAGAGAGACCCAGTACTTC.

In this sample, this clonotype turned up many times. This chain joins TRBV7-6 and TRBJ1-2, with a possible D match to TRBD1 (5 bases). V was cut by 1 base and J by 2 bases, with 8 bases left in between. Germline CDR1 SGHVS, CDR2 FNYEAQ. This CDR3 is built from 14 residues. The DNA of the CDR3 is TGTGCCAGCAGCTTAGATGAGGGGAACTATGGCTACACCTTC. Protein product: CASSLDEGNYGYTF.

This clonotype was seen repeatedly, ten times or more. This chain joins TRBV12-3 or TRBV12-4 and TRBJ1-4; 9 bases agree with TRBD1. The V and J ends lost 6 bases and 8 bases, in that order; junction bases with no gene match: 7. The CDR3 is 14 residues long. CDR3 protein: CASRTGQGREKLFF. The CDR3 bases are TGTGCCAGCAGGACGGGACAGGGAAGGGAAAAACTGTTTTTT.

This clonotype was observed many times. The V gene is TRBV7-2, the J gene TRBJ1-2; possible D gene TRBD1, 5 bases. This CDR3 contains 15 residues. CDR1 and CDR2 from the germline V gene are SGHTA and FQGNSA. The V end lost 4 bases, the J end lost 4 bases, and 16 bases lay between the germline ends. The CDR3 bases are TGTGCCAGCAGCTCCGCCCCTCCGGGGGGCTATGGCTACACCTTC. Encoded protein: CASSSAPPGGYGYTF.

In its sample, this clonotype was seen many times. The chain uses TRBV7-9 and TRBJ1-2; D ambiguous. Germline CDR1 and CDR2: SEHNR and FQNEAQ (reference sequence). The length of the CDR3 is 11 residues. Trimming removed 2 bases from V and 6 bases from J, with 4 bases in between. This CDR3 is CASSLRNGYTF. The CDR3 DNA sequence: TGTGCCAGCAGCTTAAGGAATGGCTACACCTTC. Looking up the rest from reference TRBV7-9 and TRBJ1-2 gives the full variable domain: DTGVSQNPRHKITKRGQNVTFRCDPISEHNRLYWYRQTLGQGPEFLTYFQNEAQLEKSRLLSDRFSAERPKGSFSTLEIQRTEQGDSAMYLCASSLRNGYTFGSGTRLTVV.

The table lists this clonotype with many counts. The chain recombines TRBV5-5 with TRBJ2-7, with D tentatively TRBD1 (5 bases). CDR3 size: 15 residues. The ends were cut back, 0 bases at V and 2 bases at J, with 12 bases in the middle. Looked up from germline, CDR1 is SGHKS and CDR2 is YYEKEE (reference sequence). CDR3: CASSLVQGWTYEQYF. The CDR3 coding sequence is TGTGCCAGCAGCTTGGTCCAGGGATGGACCTACGAGCAGTACTTC.

The chain combines TRBV5-2 with TRBJ1-1; TRBD1, as called in the table, went unchecked against the DNA. TRBV5-2 is assigned pseudogene status. This CDR3 contains 13 residues. The CDR3 sequence is CAMGPGTVTEAFF. The CDR3 DNA reads TGTGCCATGGGCCCCGGGACAGTCACTGAAGCTTTCTTT.